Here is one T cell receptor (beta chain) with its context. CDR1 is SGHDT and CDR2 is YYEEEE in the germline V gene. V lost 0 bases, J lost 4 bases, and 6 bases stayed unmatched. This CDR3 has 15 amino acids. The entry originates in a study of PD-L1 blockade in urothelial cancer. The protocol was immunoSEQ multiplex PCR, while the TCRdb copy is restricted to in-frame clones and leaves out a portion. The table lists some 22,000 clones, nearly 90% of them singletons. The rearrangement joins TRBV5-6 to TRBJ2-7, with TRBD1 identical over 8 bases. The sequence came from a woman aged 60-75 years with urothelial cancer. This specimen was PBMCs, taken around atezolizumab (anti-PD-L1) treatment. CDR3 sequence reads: CASSLVQGARYEQYF. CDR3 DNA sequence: TGTGCCAGCAGCTTGGTTCAGGGGGCGAGATACGAGCAGTACTTC.